This T cell receptor beta chain stems from a study of cytomegalovirus exposure and HLA in healthy donors (dated by TCRdb to 2016 to 2017). Some background on the complete study: An earlier analysis of fewer than 750 of the donors reported approximately 300 Gb of sequence data and 95 million to 140 million unique TCR beta sequences obtained from some 200 million T cells. Around 320 gigabases of sequencing data and tens of millions of unique TCR sequences were included in an early release covering about 600 HLA-typed donors. Among the 398 genotyped donors, around 81% belonged to the genetic ancestry cluster associated with self-reported Caucasian donors. The aim of the study was to test whether cataloging public T cell receptors could identify signatures of past pathogen exposure. The study used immunosequencing to profile the T cell repertoires of approximately 630 subjects and linked those repertoires to cytomegalovirus serostatus. In addition to the first cohort of around 670 subjects, a separate validation cohort of approximately 110 different subjects was used. To predict cytomegalovirus infection status, the study brought together high-throughput TCR immunosequencing, statistical association of individual TCRs with disease status, and machine learning. To study patterns of TCR occurrence, a later analysis re-analyzed previously published TCR beta repertoires from around 660 donors and added high-resolution HLA genotyping. Rather than using new phenotypic data, the later analysis identified candidate immune exposures from TCR beta sequences and from how often those sequences occurred across donors. To decide whether each TCR beta V gene segment behaved as functional or pseudogenic, an earlier analysis of nearly 600 of the donors relied on high-throughput TCR beta sequencing. Alongside the repertoire data, information on donor age, sex, ethnicity and CMV serostatus was compiled. Genome-wide SNP genotypes for about three fifths of the roughly 670 donors were used in a later genetic analysis, which treated that subset as a discovery cohort. Every discovery cohort repertoire had been produced on one sequencing platform. Both class I and class II loci were covered by HLA typing, at four-digit resolution. The number of typed donors differed by locus: about 620-640 for A, B, C, DRB1 and DQB1; some 500 for DQA1; 606 for DPA1; and about 450 for DPB1. Because of strong linkage in the cohort, roughly five DR-DQ haplotypes were treated as single units for association and clustering. Across some 400 genotyped donors of the cohort, an average of about 250,000 unique TCR beta nucleotide sequences per donor were sequenced, and roughly 20% of those sequences were non-productive.

V is clipped by 0 bases and J by 7 bases, and the sequence between their germline boundaries is 9 bases long. The CDR3 contains 13 residues, cysteine and phenylalanine counted. Only CDR3 DNA remains: 39 bases, in frame from the first base. Based on the germline V gene, the CDR1 and CDR2 sequences are LGHNA and YNFKEQ. Worth noting for this clone: Its antigen remains unidentified. No qualities accompany the bases; no much larger clone lies one base away.

Preparation of the library involved the immunoSEQ multiplex PCR assay. For the multiplex PCR, a mixture combining 60 forward primers for TCR Vbeta segments and 13 reverse primers for TCR Jbeta segments was used. Amplification of the CDR3 region of rearranged TCR beta genes was performed with a multiplex PCR assay on genomic DNA. The amplified TCR beta libraries were sequenced on the Illumina HiSeq System as 87-base-pair reads. As for the authors' bioinformatics: A later analysis tallied tens of millions of unique TCR beta chains across the 610 or so repertoires, and roughly 11 million of those chains were shared by two or more donors. A nearest-neighbor algorithm error-corrected the raw reads and collapsed the reads into unique sequences, merging closely related sequences to remove PCR and sequencing errors. CDR3 sequences were aligned to IMGT reference sequences to assign V, D and J gene segments. For a sequence to be retained, a match of at least six nucleotides to both a V gene segment and a J gene segment was required. A rearrangement was called productive if the CDR3 had no stop codons and remained in frame with V and J, and every other rearrangement was called non-productive. Following IMGT convention, CDR3 was defined as the stretch from the second conserved V-encoded cysteine up to the conserved J-encoded phenylalanine. The earlier analysis of some 600 of the donors excluded sequences that lacked an unambiguous match to a single V gene segment. In an earlier analysis of approximately 590 of the donors, V segments were called functional above 56.7% productive rearrangements and were called segregating when the between-donor standard deviation exceeded 5%. A statistical classification framework was developed to diagnose cytomegalovirus status using the catalog of TCR beta chain sequences. A later analysis assigned V and J genes by comparing TCR nucleotide sequences with IMGT/GENE-DB human TR gene sequences. The TCRdist pipeline was used in a later analysis to assign CDR3 sequences and most-parsimonious VDJ recombination scenarios. In a later analysis, every TCR beta chain was defined by the combination of its CDR3 amino acid sequence and its V-gene family, and reads without a unique V-gene family were dropped. In a later analysis, around 600 highly shared, low-generation-probability nucleotide sequences were removed to address suspected cross-contamination and a sequencing artifact. A later analysis calculated a clonal expansion index for each public chain from normalized within-repertoire ranks of inferred template counts. In a later analysis, generation probabilities were computed using a VDJ recombination model fitted to out-of-frame rearrangements, and the results were checked against IGoR. Hypergeometric tests were used in a later analysis to score TCR-TCR, TCR-HLA and TCR-CMV co-occurrence, with a repertoire-size bias correction applied to the TCR pairs. To estimate false discovery rates, a later analysis permuted the HLA or CMV assignments 20 times. In a later analysis, co-occurring TCRs were grouped using DBSCAN, and TCRdist sequence similarity was added for clustering within HLA-allele-positive subsets. Repertoires with fewer than 30,000 or more than 120,000 public chains, plus five repertoires with anomalous nucleotide sharing, were excluded from co-occurrence clustering. The table was pulled from immuneACCESS by TCRdb, which kept in-frame rearrangements only. Such tables lose some clones; where checked, under half of the loss comes from unresolved V genes, and the rest has no known cause. D and trimming come from the DNA, and the V and J calls and clone size come from that table. The sample data list tens of thousands of clones, and about 70% of these were observed just once. Of the sample, less than 25% falls within the top ten clones.

In total, 500 to 700 healthy bone marrow donors made up the cohort. At the time of sampling, every cohort member was nominally healthy, though immune exposures that went unrecorded were likely present. The donor tested CMV seropositive and was one of the 289 seropositive cohort members. A peripheral blood sample was provided by each donor, and peripheral blood mononuclear cells were used for TCR beta sequencing. The Qiagen DNeasy Blood Extraction Kit was used to extract genomic DNA from the blood cell samples. The paper's findings and limits, for the study overall: V-gene and J-gene trimming of TCR beta chains was associated with a missense DCLRE1C variant in a later genetic analysis, and the association was replicated in an independent cohort. Some IMGT-functional V segments, including TRBV6-2 and TRBV6-3, could not be told apart with the 87-base-pair reads, so those segments were excluded. The presence/absence analyses assumed that sequencing depth was roughly uniform across donors, and that assumption may not be true. The sequencing pipeline was judged likely to have produced a cluster of highly shared sequence variants as a technical artifact. In a later analysis, TCR association rates were found to vary across HLA loci, with the most associated TCRs seen for DRB1 alleles and the fewest for HLA-C alleles. Correlated functional status among segregating V segments might reflect linkage disequilibrium, but an unknown experimental factor could not be ruled out. Because HLA typing was missing for some donors at each locus, association tests included only the typed subset. According to a later genetic analysis, donors in an Asian-associated ancestry cluster had fewer N-insertions in productive TCRs than the roughly 670-donor mean. In a later analysis, HLA-associated TCR beta chains were found to be more clonally expanded and to have lower generation probabilities than equally common non-associated chains. When HLA alleles, especially DR and DQ, strongly co-occurred, TCR associations were difficult to assign to individual alleles. A later analysis associated 16,951 TCR beta sequences with specific HLA alleles at a false discovery rate of 0.05. The classifier was reported to diagnose cytomegalovirus status with high specificity and sensitivity in both the original cohort and the validation cohort. In the study, around 150 TCR beta chains were listed as associated with cytomegalovirus. The authors suggested that the approach could potentially be extended to other disease states and immunological phenotypes. Across donors, most TCR sequences were observed very rarely, whereas some public TCRs were present in many individuals. For the cohort, immune exposure information was limited to CMV serostatus. According to a later analysis, parvovirus B19, influenza, CMV and Epstein-Barr virus appeared linked to several top co-occurrence clusters. In a later analysis, most CMV-associated TCR beta chains were found to appear HLA-restricted, with HLA associations seemingly driven largely by CMV exposure. A further reported finding was that TCR beta sequences accurately predicted the HLA-A and HLA-B alleles for most subjects in the first cohort. The cohort was sequenced for TCR beta chains only, and without alpha or paired-chain data the features that could be detected were limited. Broadly in line with IMGT annotations, most TCR beta V segments showed up in productive rearrangements about 90% or about 30% of the time in an earlier analysis of approximately 640 of the donors. The earlier analysis of almost 600 of the donors excluded around 17 rarely observed V segments, including chromosome 9 orphons, because counts were too low. In vitro tests confirmed that a few of the cytomegalovirus-associated TCR beta chains recognize cytomegalovirus antigens.

This TCR was recovered from a woman between 50 and 59 years old in good health and CMV-seropositive. The chain is encoded by TRBV4-2 joined to TRBJ1-2, and perhaps TRBD1 as D gene, on 5 matching bases. Sequenced sample: PBMCs. The DNA is TGTGCCAGCAGCCAAGATCAGGGCACTGGCTACACCTTC. Translated, this gives CASSQDQGTGYTF.